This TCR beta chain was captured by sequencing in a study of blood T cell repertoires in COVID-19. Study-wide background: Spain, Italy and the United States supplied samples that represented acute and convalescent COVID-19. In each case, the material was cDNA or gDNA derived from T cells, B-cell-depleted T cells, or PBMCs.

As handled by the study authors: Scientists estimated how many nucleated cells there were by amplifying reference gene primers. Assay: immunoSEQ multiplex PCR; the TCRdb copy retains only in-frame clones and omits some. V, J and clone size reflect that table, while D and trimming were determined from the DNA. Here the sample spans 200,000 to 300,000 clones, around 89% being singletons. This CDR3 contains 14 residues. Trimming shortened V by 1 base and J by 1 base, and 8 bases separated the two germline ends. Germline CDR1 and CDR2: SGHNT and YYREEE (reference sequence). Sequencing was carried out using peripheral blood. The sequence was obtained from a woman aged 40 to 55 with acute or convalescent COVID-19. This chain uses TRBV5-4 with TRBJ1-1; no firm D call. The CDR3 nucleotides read TGTGCCAGCAGCTTGTCCTTCGGGAACACTGAAGCTTTCTTT. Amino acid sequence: CASSLSFGNTEAFF.